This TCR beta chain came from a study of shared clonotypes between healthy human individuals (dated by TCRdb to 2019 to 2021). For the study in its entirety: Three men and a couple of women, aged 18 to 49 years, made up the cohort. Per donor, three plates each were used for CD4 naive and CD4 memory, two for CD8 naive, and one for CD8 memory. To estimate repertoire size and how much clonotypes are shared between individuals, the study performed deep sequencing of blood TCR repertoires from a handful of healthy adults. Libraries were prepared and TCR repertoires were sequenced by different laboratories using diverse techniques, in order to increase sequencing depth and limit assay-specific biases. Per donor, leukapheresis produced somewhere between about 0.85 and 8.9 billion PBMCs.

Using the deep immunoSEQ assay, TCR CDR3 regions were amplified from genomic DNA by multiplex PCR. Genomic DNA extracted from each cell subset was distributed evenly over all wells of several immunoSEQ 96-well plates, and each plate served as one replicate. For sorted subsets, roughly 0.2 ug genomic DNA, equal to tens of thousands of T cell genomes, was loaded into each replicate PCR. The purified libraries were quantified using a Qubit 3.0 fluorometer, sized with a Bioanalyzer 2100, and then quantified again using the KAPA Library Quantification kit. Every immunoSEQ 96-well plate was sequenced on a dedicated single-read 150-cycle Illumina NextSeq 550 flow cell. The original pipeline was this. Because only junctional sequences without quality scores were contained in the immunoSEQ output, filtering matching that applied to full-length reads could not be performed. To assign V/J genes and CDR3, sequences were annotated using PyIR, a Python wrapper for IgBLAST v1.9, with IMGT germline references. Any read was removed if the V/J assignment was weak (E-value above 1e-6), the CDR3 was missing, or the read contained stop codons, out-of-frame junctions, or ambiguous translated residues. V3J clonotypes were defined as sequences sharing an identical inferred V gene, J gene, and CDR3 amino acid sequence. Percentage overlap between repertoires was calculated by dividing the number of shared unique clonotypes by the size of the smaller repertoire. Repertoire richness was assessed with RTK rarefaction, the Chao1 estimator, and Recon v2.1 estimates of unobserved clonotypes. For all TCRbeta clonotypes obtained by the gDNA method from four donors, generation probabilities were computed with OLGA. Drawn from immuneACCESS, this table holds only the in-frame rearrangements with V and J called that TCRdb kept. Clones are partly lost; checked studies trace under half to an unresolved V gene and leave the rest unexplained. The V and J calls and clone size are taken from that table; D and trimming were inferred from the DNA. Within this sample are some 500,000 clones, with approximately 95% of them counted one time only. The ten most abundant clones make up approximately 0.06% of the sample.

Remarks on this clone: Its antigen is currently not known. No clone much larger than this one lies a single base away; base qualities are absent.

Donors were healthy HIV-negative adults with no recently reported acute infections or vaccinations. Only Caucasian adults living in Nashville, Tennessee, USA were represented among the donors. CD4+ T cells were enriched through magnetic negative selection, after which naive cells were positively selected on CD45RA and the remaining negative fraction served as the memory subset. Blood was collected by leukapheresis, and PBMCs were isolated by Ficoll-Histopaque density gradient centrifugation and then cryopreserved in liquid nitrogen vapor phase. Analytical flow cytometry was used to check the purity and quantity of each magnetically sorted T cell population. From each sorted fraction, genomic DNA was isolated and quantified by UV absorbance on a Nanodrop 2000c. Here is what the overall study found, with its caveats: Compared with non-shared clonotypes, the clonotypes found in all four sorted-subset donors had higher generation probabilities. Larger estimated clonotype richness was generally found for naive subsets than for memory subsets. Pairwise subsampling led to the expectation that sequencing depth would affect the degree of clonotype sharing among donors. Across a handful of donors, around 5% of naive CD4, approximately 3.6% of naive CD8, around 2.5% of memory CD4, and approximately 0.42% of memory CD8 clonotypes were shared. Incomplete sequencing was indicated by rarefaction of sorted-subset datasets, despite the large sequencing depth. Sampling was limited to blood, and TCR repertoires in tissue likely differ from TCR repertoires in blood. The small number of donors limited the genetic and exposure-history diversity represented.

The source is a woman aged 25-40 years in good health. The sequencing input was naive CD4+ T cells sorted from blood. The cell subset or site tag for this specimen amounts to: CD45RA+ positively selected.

The DNA is as follows: TGTGCCAGCAGTTACGCGGACAGGGGGCTTGGGTACGAGCAGTACTTC. It specifies CASSYADRGLGYEQYF. The sequence joins TRBV6-5 to TRBJ2-7; TRBD1 lines up with 11 middle nucleotides. Clipping removes 2 bases from V and 4 bases from J, with 7 as the unmatched junction base count. CDR1 and CDR2, per the germline V gene, are MNHEY and SVGAGI. The CDR3 starts with the cysteine, ends with the phenylalanine, and has 16 residues. Solely the CDR3 DNA is kept, with 48 bases framed from the first base.